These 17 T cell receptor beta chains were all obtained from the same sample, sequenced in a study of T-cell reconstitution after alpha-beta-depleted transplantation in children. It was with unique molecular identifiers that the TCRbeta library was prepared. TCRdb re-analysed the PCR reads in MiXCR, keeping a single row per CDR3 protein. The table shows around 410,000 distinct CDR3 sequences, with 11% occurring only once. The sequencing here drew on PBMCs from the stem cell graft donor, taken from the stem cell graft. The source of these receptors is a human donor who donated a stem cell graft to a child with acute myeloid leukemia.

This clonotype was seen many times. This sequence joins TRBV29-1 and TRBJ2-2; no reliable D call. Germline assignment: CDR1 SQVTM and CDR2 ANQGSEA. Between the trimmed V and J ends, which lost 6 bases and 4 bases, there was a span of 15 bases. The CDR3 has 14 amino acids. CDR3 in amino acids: CSVVFLGTTGELFF. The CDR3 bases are TGCAGCGTCGTTTTTCTGGGAACCACCGGGGAGCTGTTTTTT.

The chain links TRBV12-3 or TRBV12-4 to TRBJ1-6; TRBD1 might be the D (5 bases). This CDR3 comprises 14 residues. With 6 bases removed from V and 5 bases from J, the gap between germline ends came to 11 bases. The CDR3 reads CASSFGGDNSPLHF. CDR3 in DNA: TGTGCCAGCAGCTTCGGGGGGGATAATTCACCCCTCCACTTT.

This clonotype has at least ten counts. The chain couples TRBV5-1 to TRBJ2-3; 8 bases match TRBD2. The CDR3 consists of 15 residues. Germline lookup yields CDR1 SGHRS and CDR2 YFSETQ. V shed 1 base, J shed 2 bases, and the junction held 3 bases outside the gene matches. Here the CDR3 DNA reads TGCGCCAGCAGCTTGCAGCGGGGGAACACAGATACGCAGTATTTT. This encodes CASSLQRGNTDTQYF. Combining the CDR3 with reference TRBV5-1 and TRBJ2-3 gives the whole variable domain KAGVTQTPRYLIKTRGQQVTLSCSPISGHRSVSWYQQTPGQGLQFLFEYFSETQRNKGNFPGRFSGRQFSNSRSEMNVSTLELGDSALYLCASSLQRGNTDTQYFGPGTRLTVL.

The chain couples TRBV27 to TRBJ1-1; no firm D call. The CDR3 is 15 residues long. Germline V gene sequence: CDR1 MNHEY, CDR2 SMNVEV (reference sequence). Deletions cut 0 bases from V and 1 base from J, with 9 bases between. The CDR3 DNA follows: TGTGCCAGCAGTTTATCTCAATCGTGGAACACTGAAGCTTTCTTT. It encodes CASSLSQSWNTEAFF.

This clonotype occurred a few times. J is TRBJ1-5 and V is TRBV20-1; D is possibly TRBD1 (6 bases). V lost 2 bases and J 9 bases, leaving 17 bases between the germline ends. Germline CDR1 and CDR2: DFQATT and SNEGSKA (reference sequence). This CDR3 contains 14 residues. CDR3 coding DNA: TGCAGTGCTAGAACCGGGGGCGCCAGTCGGCCCCAGCATTTT. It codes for CSARTGGASRPQHF.

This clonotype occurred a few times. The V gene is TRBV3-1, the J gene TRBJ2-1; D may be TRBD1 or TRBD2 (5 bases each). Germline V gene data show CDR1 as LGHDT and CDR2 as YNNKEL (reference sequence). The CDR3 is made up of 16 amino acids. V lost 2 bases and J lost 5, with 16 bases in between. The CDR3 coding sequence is TGTGCCAGCAGCCAACTGCCCGGGACCTTGGACAATGAGCAGTTCTTC. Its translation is CASSQLPGTLDNEQFF.

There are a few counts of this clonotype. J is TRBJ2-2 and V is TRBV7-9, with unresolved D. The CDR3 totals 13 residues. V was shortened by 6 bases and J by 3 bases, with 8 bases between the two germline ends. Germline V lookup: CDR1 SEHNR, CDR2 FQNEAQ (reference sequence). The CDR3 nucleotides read TGTGCCAGCAGACGATCCGACACCGGGGAGCTGTTTTTT. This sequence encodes CASRRSDTGELFF.

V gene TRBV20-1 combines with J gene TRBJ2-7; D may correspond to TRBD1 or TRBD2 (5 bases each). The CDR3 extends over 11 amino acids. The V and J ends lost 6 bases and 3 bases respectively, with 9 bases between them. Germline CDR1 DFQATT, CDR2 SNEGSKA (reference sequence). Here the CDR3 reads CSAPGHYEQYF. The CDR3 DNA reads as TGCAGTGCCCCGGGGCACTACGAGCAGTACTTC.

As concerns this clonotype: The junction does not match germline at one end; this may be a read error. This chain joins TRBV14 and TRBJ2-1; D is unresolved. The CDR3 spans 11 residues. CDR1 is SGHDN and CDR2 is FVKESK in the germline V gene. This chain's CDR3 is CASSLGNKQFF. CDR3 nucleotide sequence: TGTGCCAGCAGCCTAGGCAATAAGCAGTTCTTC.

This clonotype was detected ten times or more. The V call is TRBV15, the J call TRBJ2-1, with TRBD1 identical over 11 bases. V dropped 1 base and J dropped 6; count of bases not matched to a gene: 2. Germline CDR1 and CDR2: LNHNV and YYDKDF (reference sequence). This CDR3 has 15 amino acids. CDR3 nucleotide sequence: TGTGCCACCAGCAGAGGCGGGACAGGGGGCAATGAGCAGTTCTTC. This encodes CATSRGGTGGNEQFF.

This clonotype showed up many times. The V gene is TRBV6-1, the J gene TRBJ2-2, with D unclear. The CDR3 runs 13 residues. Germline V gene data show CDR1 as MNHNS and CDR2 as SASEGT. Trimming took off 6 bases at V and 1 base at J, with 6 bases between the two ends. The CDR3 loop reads CASSRLNTGELFF. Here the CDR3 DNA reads TGTGCCAGCAGCAGACTGAACACCGGGGAGCTGTTTTTT.

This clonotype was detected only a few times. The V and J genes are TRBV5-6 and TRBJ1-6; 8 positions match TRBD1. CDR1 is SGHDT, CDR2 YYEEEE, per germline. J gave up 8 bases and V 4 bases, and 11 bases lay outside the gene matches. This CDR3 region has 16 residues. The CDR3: CASSLDRGSVDSPLHF. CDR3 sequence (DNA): TGTGCCAGCAGCCTAGACAGGGGTTCGGTGGATTCACCCCTCCACTTT.

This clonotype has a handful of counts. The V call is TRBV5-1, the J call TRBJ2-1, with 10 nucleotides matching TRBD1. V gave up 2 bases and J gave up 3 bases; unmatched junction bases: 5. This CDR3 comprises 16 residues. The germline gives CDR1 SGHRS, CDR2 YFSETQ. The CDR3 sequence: CASSFPGTGDYNEQFF. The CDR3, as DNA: TGCGCCAGCAGCTTTCCCGGGACAGGGGACTACAATGAGCAGTTCTTC.

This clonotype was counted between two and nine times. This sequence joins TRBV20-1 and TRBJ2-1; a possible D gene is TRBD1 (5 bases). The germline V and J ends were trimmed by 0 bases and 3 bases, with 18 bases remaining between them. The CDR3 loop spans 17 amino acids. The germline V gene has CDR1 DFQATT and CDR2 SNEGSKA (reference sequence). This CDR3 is CSARDQWAGKVYNEQFF. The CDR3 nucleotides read TGCAGTGCTAGAGATCAATGGGCAGGGAAGGTCTACAATGAGCAGTTCTTC.

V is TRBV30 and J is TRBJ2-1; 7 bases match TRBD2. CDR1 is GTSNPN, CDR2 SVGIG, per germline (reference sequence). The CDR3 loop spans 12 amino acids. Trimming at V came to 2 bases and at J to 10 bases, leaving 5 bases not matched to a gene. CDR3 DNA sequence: TGTGCCTGGAGTACGACTAGCCAAGAGCAGTTCTTC. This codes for CAWSTTSQEQFF.

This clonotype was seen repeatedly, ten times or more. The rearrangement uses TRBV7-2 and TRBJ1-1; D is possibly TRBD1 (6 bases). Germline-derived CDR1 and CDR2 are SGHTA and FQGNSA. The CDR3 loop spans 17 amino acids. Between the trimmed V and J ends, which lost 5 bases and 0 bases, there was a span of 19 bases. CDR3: CASSLFSGTSMNTEAFF. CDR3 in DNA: TGTGCCAGCAGCCTTTTTTCCGGGACATCTATGAACACTGAAGCTTTCTTT.

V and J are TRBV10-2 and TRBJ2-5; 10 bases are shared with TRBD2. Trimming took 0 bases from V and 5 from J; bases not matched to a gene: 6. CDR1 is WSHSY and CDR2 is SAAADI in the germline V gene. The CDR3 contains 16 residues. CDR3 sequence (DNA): TGCGCCAGCAGTGAGTCTAGCGGGGGGCCTAGGGAGACCCAGTACTTC. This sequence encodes CASSESSGGPRETQYF.